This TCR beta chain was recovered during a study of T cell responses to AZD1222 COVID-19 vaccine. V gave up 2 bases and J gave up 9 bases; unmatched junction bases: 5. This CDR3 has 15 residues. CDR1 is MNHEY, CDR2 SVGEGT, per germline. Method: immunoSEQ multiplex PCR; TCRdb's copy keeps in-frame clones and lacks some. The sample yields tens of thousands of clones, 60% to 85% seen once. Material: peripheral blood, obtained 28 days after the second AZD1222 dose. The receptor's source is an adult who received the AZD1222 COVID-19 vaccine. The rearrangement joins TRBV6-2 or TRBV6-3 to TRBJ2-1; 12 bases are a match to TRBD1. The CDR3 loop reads CASSYRDRGLGEQFF. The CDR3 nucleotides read TGTGCCAGCAGTTACCGGGACAGGGGGCTGGGTGAGCAGTTCTTC.